The 13 T cell receptor beta chains below were found in one sample sequenced in a study of blood T cell repertoires in COVID-19. Sequencing used immunoSEQ multiplex PCR; TCRdb keeps in-frame clones, though not all of them. Seen here are about 240,000 clones, approximately 86% observed once, and the top ten hold about 3.3%. Sequencing used PBMCs or T cells enriched from blood (not recorded which). The source of these receptors is a woman aged 40 to 49 with acute COVID-19.

This clone is a singleton in its sample. The chain employs TRBV12-1 and TRBJ2-5; no check of the table's D call, TRBD2, against the DNA was made. TRBV12-1 is assigned pseudogene status. CDR3 length equals 17 residues. CDR3 amino acids: CASSFAGLRLAGETQYF. CDR3 DNA sequence: TGTGCCAGCAGCTTTGCGGGGTTAAGGCTAGCGGGAGAGACCCAGTACTTC.

J is TRBJ2-1 and V is TRBV29-1; 8 nucleotides align to TRBD2. J lost 9 bases, V lost 3 bases, and 7 bases had no gene match. Germline V gene data show CDR1 as SQVTM and CDR2 as ANQGSEA. This CDR3 spans 13 amino acids. CDR3 in DNA: TGCAGCGTTGAGAGCGGGAGAATAGTTGAGCAGTTCTTC. This encodes CSVESGRIVEQFF.

This clone occurred a few times. The chain is built from TRBV28 and TRBJ1-2; possibly TRBD1 for D (6 bases). Trimming cost V 3 bases and J 5 bases, with 13 bases left between them. CDR1 and CDR2 from the germline V gene are MDHEN and SYDVKM. The CDR3 spans 14 residues. CDR3 sequence reads: CASSFRGGSYGYTF. The CDR3, as DNA: TGTGCCAGCAGTTTCAGGGGAGGGTCGTATGGCTACACCTTC.

The chain couples TRBV30 to TRBJ2-3; 8 nucleotides match TRBD2. The J segment lost 7 bases and the V segment lost 2 bases, leaving 14 bases of the junction unmatched. The germline CDR1 and CDR2 sequences are GTSNPN and SVGIG (reference sequence). The CDR3 runs 16 residues. CDR3 in DNA: TGTGCCTGGAGTACCGCTAGCGGGCCCGGCGGGCATACGCAGTATTTT. It yields the protein CAWSTASGPGGHTQYF.

The rearrangement uses TRBV9 and TRBJ1-1, with 9 bases matching TRBD1. The CDR3 consists of 15 residues. V gave up 3 bases and J gave up 4 bases; unmatched junction bases: 7. Germline V gene sequence: CDR1 SGDLS, CDR2 YYNGEE. The CDR3 is CASSDGDREGTEAFF. CDR3 DNA: TGTGCCAGCAGCGATGGGGACAGGGAAGGCACTGAAGCTTTCTTT.

The chain carries TRBV2 and TRBJ1-1; perhaps TRBD1 as D (5 bases). The V end was cut by 6 bases, the J end by 4 bases, with 12 bases between. CDR1 and CDR2 (germline): SNHLY, FYNNEI. The length of the CDR3 is 13 residues. Here the CDR3 DNA reads TGTGCCAGCAGACAGGAGATAAGCACTGAAGCTTTCTTT. Translating gives CASRQEISTEAFF.

V and J are TRBV24-1 and TRBJ2-7, with D perhaps matching TRBD1 (6 bases). The V end was cut by 7 bases, the J end by 2 bases, with 11 bases between. This CDR3 is 13 amino acids long. Germline CDR1 and CDR2: KGHDR and SFDVKD. The CDR3 nucleotides are TGTGCCACCAGCGCGGACAGAGCCTACGAGCAGTACTTC. This codes for CATSADRAYEQYF.

V is TRBV11-3 and J is TRBJ1-2; possibly TRBD1 for D (5 bases). Deletions cut 5 bases from V and 4 bases from J, with 17 bases between. Germline V CDR1 and CDR2: SGHNT, YENEEA. The CDR3 covers 15 residues. DNA for the CDR3: TGTGCCAGCAGCATCGATTCTGAGACAGTCTATGGCTACACCTTC. Amino acid sequence: CASSIDSETVYGYTF.

This clone was recorded only once. The chain links TRBV6-5 to TRBJ1-1; D is ambiguous. Per the germline V gene, CDR1 is MNHEY and CDR2 is SVGAGI. The CDR3 length is 13 residues. Trimming left V 0 bases short and J 5 bases short, with 7 bases between. CDR3 nucleotides: TGTGCCAGCAGTTACTCAGACTATACTGAAGCTTTCTTT. This gives the protein CASSYSDYTEAFF.

The table lists this clone with a count of one. The rearrangement uses TRBV7-9 and TRBJ2-2, with TRBD1 matching 9 bases. Germline CDR1 is SEHNR and CDR2 is FQNEAQ (reference sequence). The CDR3 has 16 residues. V was pared by 5 bases and J by 5 bases, with 9 bases of the junction left unmatched. The CDR3 coding sequence is TGTGCCAGCAGCACCGGGGGACAGGGCGGAACCGGGGAGCTGTTTTTT. Translation: CASSTGGQGGTGELFF.

On this clone itself: This sample also contains other DNA sequences that code for the same CDR3. CDR3 protein: CASSSGSLTEAFF. CDR3 nucleotide sequence: TGTGCCAGCAGTTCCGGGTCCCTCACTGAAGCTTTCTTT. The V and J genes are TRBV6-5 and TRBJ1-1, with unresolved D. With 4 bases removed from V and 4 bases from J, the gap between germline ends came to 10 bases. CDR1 MNHEY and CDR2 SVGAGI come from the germline V gene. The CDR3 is 13 residues long.

The chain uses TRBV2 and TRBJ1-2, with D possibly TRBD1 on 6 matching bases. V lost 4 bases to trimming and J lost 6 bases, with 9 bases between them. CDR3 length: 12 residues. Germline CDR1 SNHLY, CDR2 FYNNEI. The CDR3 DNA follows: TGTGCCAGCAGTGCAGGGGTTCATGGCTACACCTTC. Translated, it gives CASSAGVHGYTF.

This clone was picked up one time. CDR3 loop: CASSLGSAGGQETQYF. In DNA, the CDR3 is TGTGCCAGCAGCTTAGGCTCGGCGGGAGGACAAGAGACCCAGTACTTC. The rearrangement joins TRBV7-2 to TRBJ2-5; 8 bases fit TRBD2. This CDR3 comprises 16 residues. After removal of 1 base from V and 2 bases from J, the junction contained 6 bases not matched to a gene. CDR1 is SGHTA, CDR2 FQGNSA, per germline. Filled out from reference TRBV7-2 and TRBJ2-5, the complete variable domain reads GAGVSQSPSNKVTEKGKDVELRCDPISGHTALYWYRQSLGQGLEFLIYFQGNSAPDKSGLPSDRFSAERTGGSVSTLTIQRTQQEDSAVYLCASSLGSAGGQETQYFGPGTRLLVL.